This T cell receptor (beta chain) was recorded in a study of blood T cell repertoires in COVID-19. Participants, 18 to 89 years old, spanned around 25 US areas. V lost 7 bases to trimming and J lost 7 bases; unmatched junction nucleotides: 11. This CDR3 spans 14 amino acids. Germline loops: CDR1 MRHNA, CDR2 SNTAGT. Authors' data handling: By means of reference gene primer amplification, nucleated cell counts were estimated. Clones were read by immunoSEQ multiplex PCR, and TCRdb kept only the in-frame ones, dropping some. That table gives V, J and clone size, and the DNA gave D and trimming. The sample consists of 270,000 or so clones, approximately 86% of them appearing once.

The gene calls are TRBV6-4 and TRBJ1-2, with TRBD1 matching 8 bases. The TCR was taken from a woman aged 18-29 years who had recovered from COVID-19. Sequencing was done on a sample of PBMCs or T cells enriched from blood (not recorded which). CDR3 DNA sequence: TGTGCCAGCAACTCAGGGGGCGCGTTCGGTGGCTACACCTTC. This sequence encodes CASNSGGAFGGYTF.